This section outlines one T cell receptor beta chain sequence together with its context. The same CDR3 can be traced to other DNA sequences in this sample. Germline V gene sequence: CDR1 KGHSH, CDR2 LQKENI. The V gene end was trimmed by 5 bases and the J gene end by 6 bases; junction bases not matched to a gene: 2. There are 12 residues in the CDR3. The source of the sample is a study of blood T cell repertoires in COVID-19. Whole-study context: The analysed material was cDNA or gDNA that came from T cells, B-cell-depleted T cells, or PBMCs.

Participants were aged about 18 to 100 years from around 25 US areas. Assay: immunoSEQ multiplex PCR; the TCRdb copy retains only in-frame clones and omits some. Among a few hundred thousand clones, about 88% were seen once, and the ten largest hold more than 0.95%. The sequence derives from a woman aged 18-29 years who had recovered from COVID-19. The sample consisted of PBMCs or T cells enriched from blood (not recorded which). V is TRBV18 and J is TRBJ1-1; 8 nucleotides line up with TRBD1. CDR3 protein: CASSLQGAEAFF. The CDR3 DNA reads as TGTGCCAGCTCATTACAGGGGGCTGAAGCTTTCTTT.